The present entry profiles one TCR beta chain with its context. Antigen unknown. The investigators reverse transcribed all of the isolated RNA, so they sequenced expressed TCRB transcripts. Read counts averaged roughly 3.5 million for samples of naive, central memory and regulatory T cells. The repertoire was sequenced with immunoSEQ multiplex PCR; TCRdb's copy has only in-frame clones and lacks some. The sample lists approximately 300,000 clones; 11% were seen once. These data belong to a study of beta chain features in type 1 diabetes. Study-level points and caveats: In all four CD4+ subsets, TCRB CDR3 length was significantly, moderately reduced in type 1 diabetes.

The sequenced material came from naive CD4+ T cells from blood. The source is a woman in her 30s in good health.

The CDR3 loop is CASSVEGLANEQFF. CDR3 nucleotide sequence: TGTGCCAGCAGCGTAGAGGGACTAGCCAATGAGCAGTTCTTC. V usage is TRBV9 and J usage is TRBJ2-1; TRBD2 matches at 9 bases. V shed 0 bases, J shed 6 bases, and the junction held 1 base outside the gene matches. CDR3 length equals 14 residues. Germline assignment: CDR1 SGDLS and CDR2 YYNGEE.